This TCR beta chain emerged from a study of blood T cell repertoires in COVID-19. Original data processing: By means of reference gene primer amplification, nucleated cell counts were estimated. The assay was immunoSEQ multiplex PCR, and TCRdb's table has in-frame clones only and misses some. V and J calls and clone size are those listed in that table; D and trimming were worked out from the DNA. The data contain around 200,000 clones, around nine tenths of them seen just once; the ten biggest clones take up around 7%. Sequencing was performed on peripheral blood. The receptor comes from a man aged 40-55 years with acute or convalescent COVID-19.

In nucleotides, the CDR3 is TGTGCCAGCTCAACCATAATACAGGGTACGAACACTGAAGCTTTCTTT. Translation gives CASSTIIQGTNTEAFF. This chain links TRBV18 with TRBJ1-1; the D gene is possibly TRBD1 (6 bases). V lost 5 bases and J 1 base, leaving 17 bases between the germline ends. The CDR3 is made up of 16 amino acids. Germline values: CDR1 KGHSH, CDR2 LQKENI. The variable domain in full, with the rest retrieved from reference TRBV18 and TRBJ1-1, is NAGVMQNPRHLVRRRGQEARLRCSPMKGHSHVYWYRQLPEEGLKFMVYLQKENIIDESGMPKERFSAEFPKEGPSILRIQQVVRGDSAAYFCASSTIIQGTNTEAFFGQGTRLTVV.